These 18 T cell receptor beta chains share one sample of origin, sequenced in a study of T cells in localized non-small cell lung cancer. TCRdb's copy holds only in-frame clones and misses some; the assay was immunoSEQ multiplex PCR. The sample carries just under 80,000 clones, more than 75% recorded once. This material consisted of peripheral blood, taken before any cancer treatment. Receptors originate from a female donor of 60 years or more with stage I lung adenocarcinoma.

This rearrangement joins TRBV5-6 to TRBJ2-7; 10 nucleotides match TRBD2. Trimming removed 1 base from V and 2 bases from J; junction bases left unmatched: 6. The CDR3 totals 16 residues. Germline lookup yields CDR1 SGHDT and CDR2 YYEEEE. CDR3 region: CASSLSNLAGAYEQYF. DNA of the CDR3: TGTGCCAGCAGCTTGAGTAATCTAGCGGGAGCCTACGAGCAGTACTTC.

The table lists this clone with a few counts. Other DNA sequences in the sample encode the same CDR3. The chain has TRBV19 and TRBJ2-7; no clear D. Germline V gene lookup returns CDR1 LNHDA and CDR2 SQIVND (reference sequence). V lost 3 bases and J lost 1, with 4 bases in between. The length of the CDR3 is 12 residues. CDR3 sequence reads: CASSIGSYEQYF. The DNA of the CDR3 is TGTGCCAGTAGTATTGGTTCCTACGAGCAGTACTTC.

This sequence joins TRBV6-5 and TRBJ2-5; TRBD1 agrees at 8 bases. The end of the DNA aligns better with TRBJ2-7, so the J call may be wrong. CDR1 is MNHEY, CDR2 SVGAGI, per germline. CDR3 length: 13 amino acids. The chain's CDR3 is CASGRQGTYEQYF. As DNA, the CDR3 is TGTGCCAGCGGGAGACAGGGGACCTACGAGCAGTACTTC.

J is TRBJ2-1 and V is TRBV9, with TRBD2 identical over 8 bases. Germline CDR1 SGDLS, CDR2 YYNGEE. The J segment lost 1 base and the V segment lost 7 bases, leaving 7 bases of the junction unmatched. This CDR3 is 15 amino acids long. Here the CDR3 DNA reads TGTGCCAGCGATCGGGAGGGCCTATCCTACAATGAGCAGTTCTTC. This translates into CASDREGLSYNEQFF.

The chain links TRBV4-3 to TRBJ1-4, with D perhaps matching TRBD1 (5 bases). Germline V gives CDR1 LGHNA, CDR2 YSLEER. The V gene lost 4 bases and the J gene lost 0 bases, with 9 bases spanning the gap. The CDR3 is 15 amino acids. The CDR3 DNA is TGCGCCAGCAGCCCCGGACAAACAACTAATGAAAAACTGTTTTTT. Protein sequence: CASSPGQTTNEKLFF.

This clone was seen only a few times. The V call is TRBV9, the J call TRBJ2-1; 7 bases map to TRBD2. Germline trimming cut 3 bases from V and 0 bases from J; bases unmatched to any gene: 6. Germline V gene sequence: CDR1 SGDLS, CDR2 YYNGEE. CDR3 length: 16 residues. The CDR3 DNA reads as TGTGCCAGCAGCGCCTCAGCGGGATTCTCCTACAATGAGCAGTTCTTC. It codes for CASSASAGFSYNEQFF.

The V and J genes are TRBV7-9 and TRBJ2-1; D is possibly TRBD2 (5 bases). Deletions cut 11 bases from V and 8 bases from J, with 19 bases between. Per the germline V gene, CDR1 is SEHNR and CDR2 is FQNEAQ (reference sequence). The CDR3 sequence is 13 residues long. CDR3 coding DNA: TGTGCCGGTGAGGGCGGTTTTTCGGATGAGCAGTTCTTC. Translated, it gives CAGEGGFSDEQFF.

This chain connects TRBV27 to TRBJ1-1, with D perhaps TRBD1 (5 bases). Between the trimmed V and J ends, which lost 3 bases and 4 bases, there was a span of 9 bases. The V gene's germline CDR1 is MNHEY and CDR2 SMNVEV (reference sequence). The CDR3 covers 13 residues. Written as DNA, the CDR3 is TGTGCCAGCAGTTTTGCGGGGGTCACTGAAGCTTTCTTT. This translates into CASSFAGVTEAFF.

V gene TRBV27 combines with J gene TRBJ2-1, with 10 nucleotides matching TRBD2. This CDR3 comprises 15 residues. J gave up 3 bases and V 7 bases, and 6 bases lay outside the gene matches. From germline, CDR1 is MNHEY and CDR2 SMNVEV (reference sequence). The CDR3 region is CASIRTSGFYNEQFF. CDR3 in DNA: TGTGCCAGCATTCGGACTAGCGGCTTCTACAATGAGCAGTTCTTC.

J is TRBJ2-3 and V is TRBV7-9, with D hard to call. CDR1 and CDR2 from the germline V gene are SEHNR and FQNEAQ (reference sequence). The CDR3 sequence is 11 residues long. V shed 2 bases and J shed 11 bases, with 8 bases lying between them. In nucleotides, the CDR3 is TGTGCCAGCAGCTTACCAGGAGAGCAGTATTTT. It is translated as CASSLPGEQYF.

This chain connects TRBV9 to TRBJ2-4; D call uncertain. The V and J ends lost 4 bases and 1 base respectively, with 15 bases between them. Germline V gene data show CDR1 as SGDLS and CDR2 as YYNGEE. The CDR3 consists of 16 residues. The CDR3 reads CASSLLPGAAKNIQYF. CDR3 DNA sequence: TGTGCCAGCAGCCTCCTCCCTGGCGCGGCCAAAAACATTCAGTACTTC.

The rearrangement links TRBV6-6 to TRBJ2-5, with D uncertain. Germline assignment: CDR1 MNHNY and CDR2 SVGAGI (reference sequence). This CDR3 has 13 residues. Trimming removed 2 bases at V and 2 bases at J, with 6 bases between. As DNA, the CDR3 is TGTGCCAGCAGTTACGGCAGGCAAGAGACCCAGTACTTC. Encoded protein: CASSYGRQETQYF.

The chain recombines TRBV9 with TRBJ2-2, with 14 bases matching TRBD2. The CDR3 extends over 16 amino acids. V dropped 2 bases and J dropped 4; count of bases not matched to a gene: 1. CDR1 is SGDLS, CDR2 YYNGEE, per germline. The CDR3 coding sequence is TGTGCCAGCAGCGTCGGACTAGCGGGGGGCACCGGGGAGCTGTTTTTT. It translates to CASSVGLAGGTGELFF.

V gene TRBV7-6 combines with J gene TRBJ1-2; tentative D call: TRBD1 (5 bases). From germline, CDR1 is SGHVS and CDR2 FNYEAQ. Between the trimmed V and J ends, which lost 5 bases and 6 bases, there was a span of 13 bases. There are 13 residues in the CDR3. The CDR3 sequence: CASSLGAGDGYTF. The CDR3, as DNA: TGTGCCAGCAGCCTAGGGGCGGGGGATGGCTACACCTTC.

The sample holds one count of this clone. The V gene is TRBV9, the J gene TRBJ1-1, with 8 bases fitting TRBD1. Germline CDR1 and CDR2: SGDLS and YYNGEE. There are 15 residues in the CDR3. Trimming removed 4 bases from V and 3 bases from J; junction bases left unmatched: 8. CDR3 sequence: CASSSATGVDTEAFF. CDR3 nucleotide sequence: TGTGCCAGCAGCTCAGCGACAGGGGTGGACACTGAAGCTTTCTTT.

The chain has TRBV23-1 and TRBJ2-3, with TRBD1 matching 7 bases. TRBV23-1 is noted as an ORF with a role that remains uncertain. The CDR3 runs to 16 residues. The J segment lost 1 base and the V segment lost 2 bases, leaving 6 bases of the junction unmatched. The DNA for the CDR3 is TGCGCCAGCAGTCAACCTGACACAGGGGGCACAGATACGCAGTATTTT. The encoded protein is CASSQPDTGGTDTQYF.

The CDR3 DNA reads TGTGCCAGCAGCCTATGGGAGACTGAGCAGTTCTTC. Protein: CASSLWETEQFF. V gene TRBV7-9 combines with J gene TRBJ2-1; a possible D gene is TRBD2 (5 bases). CDR1 and CDR2 from the germline V gene are SEHNR and FQNEAQ (reference sequence). V dropped 5 bases and J dropped 9 bases, with 11 bases sitting between them. This CDR3 spans 12 amino acids.

V gene TRBV7-2 combines with J gene TRBJ1-2; TRBD1 agrees at 11 bases. The CDR3 loop spans 16 amino acids. With V trimmed by 4 bases and J by 8 bases, 12 bases remained unmatched. The germline V gene has CDR1 SGHTA and CDR2 FQGNSA. The CDR3 sequence is CASSSTPGQGARGYTF. The CDR3 coding sequence is TGTGCCAGCAGCTCTACCCCCGGACAGGGGGCTCGGGGCTACACCTTC.